The 10 T cell receptor beta chains below were found in one sample sequenced in a study of cytotoxic CD8 clonotypes in ibrutinib-treated CLL. TCRdb keeps only in-frame clones here, not all; method: immunoSEQ multiplex PCR. Altogether about 200,000 clones are present, 70% being singletons, with the ten largest covering roughly 5.8%. The sequenced sample was PBMCs, obtained after 12 months of ibrutinib treatment. The receptors here all came from a human donor with chronic lymphocytic leukemia.

This chain uses TRBV30 with TRBJ2-1; weak D call: TRBD1 (5 bases). CDR1 GTSNPN and CDR2 SVGIG come from the germline V gene (reference sequence). The CDR3 runs to 13 residues. V was pared by 3 bases and J by 4 bases, with 10 bases between. The CDR3 sequence is CAWRSDRYNEQFF. The CDR3 DNA reads TGTGCCTGGAGGAGTGACAGATACAATGAGCAGTTCTTC.

The chain joins TRBV7-6 to TRBJ2-7; 8 positions match TRBD1. J lost 2 bases, V lost 4 bases, and 7 bases had no gene match. CDR3 length equals 15 residues. Germline assignment: CDR1 SGHVS and CDR2 FNYEAQ. As DNA, the CDR3 is TGTGCCAGCAGCTCCGGGACAGGTCCCACCTACGAGCAGTACTTC. Protein sequence: CASSSGTGPTYEQYF.

The rearrangement links TRBV5-6 to TRBJ2-7; 8 bases match TRBD2. This CDR3 has 18 amino acids. V shed 3 bases, J shed 0 bases, and the junction held 14 bases outside the gene matches. Looked up from germline, CDR1 is SGHDT and CDR2 is YYEEEE. CDR3 bases: TGTGCCAGCAGCTGGTGGGGTCTGGCTAGCGGGCGCTCCTACGAGCAGTACTTC. Its translation is CASSWWGLASGRSYEQYF.

Here the CDR3 reads CASSLRTGGADTQYF. CDR3 bases: TGTGCCAGCAGTTTAAGGACAGGGGGCGCAGATACGCAGTATTTT. This chain joins TRBV28 and TRBJ2-3, with TRBD1 matching 11 bases. V shed 2 bases, J shed 4 bases, and the junction held 2 bases outside the gene matches. The CDR3 covers 15 residues. The germline CDR1 and CDR2 sequences are MDHEN and SYDVKM.

The rearrangement joins TRBV28 to TRBJ1-2, with 7 bases lining up with TRBD1. This CDR3 is 13 amino acids long. Germline V gene sequence: CDR1 MDHEN, CDR2 SYDVKM. V shed 3 bases, J shed 8 bases, and the junction held 6 bases outside the gene matches. The CDR3 nucleotides read TGTGCCAGCAGTTTGCAACAGGGGTGGGGCTACACCTTC. It is translated as CASSLQQGWGYTF.

V gene TRBV9 combines with J gene TRBJ2-2; 9 bases are a match to TRBD1. The CDR3 totals 14 residues. V shed 5 bases and J 3 bases; nucleotides not matched to a gene: 2. Germline CDR1 is SGDLS and CDR2 is YYNGEE. DNA for the CDR3: TGTGCCAGCAGGAGGACAGGGGACACCGGGGAGCTGTTTTTT. Protein sequence: CASRRTGDTGELFF.

The chain couples TRBV7-2 to TRBJ1-1, with D maybe TRBD1 (5 bases). The CDR3 is made up of 13 amino acids. The V end was cut by 2 bases, the J end by 4 bases, with 8 bases between. Germline V gene lookup returns CDR1 SGHTA and CDR2 FQGNSA. The CDR3 region is CASSLRGGTEAFF. CDR3 nucleotides: TGTGCCAGCAGCTTAAGGGGTGGCACTGAAGCTTTCTTT.

This clone is categorized as medium-sized (0.01 to 0.1%). The sample holds other DNA sequences that translate to the same CDR3. The gene calls are TRBV12-5 and TRBJ1-1; D gene unclear. The germline CDR1 and CDR2 sequences are LGHNT and FRNRAP. Trimming took 1 base from V and 4 from J, leaving 1 base between them. This CDR3 spans 11 amino acids. Here the CDR3 reads CASGLGTEAFF. CDR3 DNA: TGTGCTAGTGGTTTGGGCACTGAAGCTTTCTTT. Full variable domain (remainder filled in from reference TRBV12-5 and TRBJ1-1): DARVTQTPRHKVTEMGQEVTMRCQPILGHNTVFWYRQTMMQGLELLAYFRNRAPLDDSGMPKDRFSAEMPDATLATLKIQPSEPRDSAVYFCASGLGTEAFFGQGTRLTVV.

CDR3 residues: CASSARTGLLQAFF. The DNA for the CDR3 is TGTGCCAGCAGTGCGCGGACAGGGCTCCTACAAGCTTTCTTT. The chain joins TRBV6-4 to TRBJ1-1; TRBD1 matches at 8 bases. CDR1 is MRHNA and CDR2 is SNTAGT in the germline V gene. The CDR3 length is 14 residues. V was clipped by 4 bases and J by 9 bases; unmatched bases: 10.

This chain joins TRBV27 and TRBJ1-1, with TRBD1 matching over 7 bases. Germline-derived CDR1 and CDR2 are MNHEY and SMNVEV (reference sequence). J gave up 1 base and V 8 bases, and 7 bases lay outside the gene matches. This CDR3 comprises 14 residues. CDR3 sequence (DNA): TGTGCCAGCGCGACGGGACAGACGAACACTGAAGCTTTCTTT. Protein product: CASATGQTNTEAFF.